A single sample is the source of the 3 T cell receptor beta chains below, sequenced in a study of T cells in Graves' hyperthyroidism and ophthalmopathy. RNA transcripts were the template for amplifying TCR beta CDR3 regions. The primer set for the first-round RT-PCR of the TCR CDR3 was HTBI. In TCRdb, the multiplex PCR reads were re-called with MiXCR into one record per CDR3 protein. This sample carries about 350,000 distinct CDR3 sequences, more than 11% of them seen once, and the ten largest clones take approximately 25%. The sample was blood. The receptors shown here come from a woman in her 30s with Graves' hyperthyroidism.

Notes on this clonotype: Just one base apart from a much larger clone, this may be a read error. The conserved phenylalanine or tryptophan is not found at the CDR3 terminus, so this likely reflects a read error. The J gene is TRBJ1-5, the V gene TRBV18; D is ambiguous. The CDR3 length is 13 residues. Per the germline V gene, CDR1 is KGHSH and CDR2 is LQKENI. The V end was cut by 3 bases, the J end by 9 bases, with 12 bases between. The CDR3 region has the DNA TGTGCCAGCTCACCGGGCAGGCAATGGCCCCAGCATTCT. This encodes CASSPGRQWPQHS.

On this clonotype: At one of its ends the junction is not consistent with the germline gene, which may arise from a read error. The chain employs TRBV20-1 and TRBJ2-1; D may match TRBD1 or TRBD2 (6 bases each). This CDR3 has 14 residues. Germline V CDR1 and CDR2: DFQATT, SNEGSKA (reference sequence). The CDR3 DNA reads TGTTTACTAGCCCCGCCGGGACAAACCAATGAGCAGTTCTTC. It specifies CLLAPPGQTNEQFF.

This clonotype was counted at least ten times. The V and J genes are TRBV9 and TRBJ2-3; D is undetermined. Germline V lookup: CDR1 SGDLS, CDR2 YYNGEE. With 4 bases removed from V and 2 bases from J, the gap between germline ends came to 14 bases. The CDR3 runs 15 residues. Here the CDR3 reads CASSSRTSHTDTQYF. The CDR3 DNA follows: TGTGCCAGCAGCTCCCGGACCTCCCACACAGATACGCAGTATTTT.